This T cell receptor (beta chain) was observed in a study of blood T cells in healthy people across ages. Then a second PCR, running about 6 to 12 cycles, was carried out with a sample-barcoded 5' primer and a J-beta primer mix. The study obtained at least 3 million CDR3-containing paired-end reads from every sample. Using its own MiXCR run on the 5' RACE reads, TCRdb lists one record per CDR3 protein. The table has about 1.5 million distinct CDR3 sequences, approximately 43% seen once; the top ten hold roughly 3.7%. With respect to this clonotype: Its cognate antigen is unknown.

Notes on the study in general: The study found more naive CD4+ cells and higher diversity in long-lived than aged donors.

Donors each provided about 10 milliliters of peripheral blood. This TCR was recovered from a woman aged 18-35 years in good health. Sequenced input: blood.

The CDR3 loop is CASAPGISNYGYTF. The CDR3 nucleotides read TGTGCCAGCGCCCCTGGCATATCTAACTATGGCTACACCTTC. V gene TRBV5-6 combines with J gene TRBJ1-2, with D unresolved. V gave up 7 bases and J gave up 0 bases, with 13 bases separating them. In germline, CDR1 is SGHDT, CDR2 YYEEEE. The CDR3 extends over 14 amino acids.